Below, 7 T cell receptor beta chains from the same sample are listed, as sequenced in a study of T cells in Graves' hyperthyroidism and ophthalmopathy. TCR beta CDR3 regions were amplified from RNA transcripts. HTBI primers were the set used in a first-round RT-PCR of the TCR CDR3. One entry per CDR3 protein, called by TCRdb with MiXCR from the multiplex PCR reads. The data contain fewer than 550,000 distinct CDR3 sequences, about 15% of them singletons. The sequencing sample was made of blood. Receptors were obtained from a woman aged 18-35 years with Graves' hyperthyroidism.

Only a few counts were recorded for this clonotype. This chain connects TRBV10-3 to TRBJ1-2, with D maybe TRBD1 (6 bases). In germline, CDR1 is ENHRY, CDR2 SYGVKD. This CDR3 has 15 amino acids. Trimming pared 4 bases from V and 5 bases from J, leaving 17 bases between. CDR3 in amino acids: CAISGGGQPPYGYTF. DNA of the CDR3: TGTGCCATCAGTGGGGGAGGACAGCCTCCTTATGGCTACACCTTC.

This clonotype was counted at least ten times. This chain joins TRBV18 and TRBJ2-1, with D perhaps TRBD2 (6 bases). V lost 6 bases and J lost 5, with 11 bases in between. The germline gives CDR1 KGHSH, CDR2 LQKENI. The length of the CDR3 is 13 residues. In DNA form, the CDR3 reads TGTGCCAGCTCTTACGGGAGAGACAATGAGCAGTTCTTC. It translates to CASSYGRDNEQFF.

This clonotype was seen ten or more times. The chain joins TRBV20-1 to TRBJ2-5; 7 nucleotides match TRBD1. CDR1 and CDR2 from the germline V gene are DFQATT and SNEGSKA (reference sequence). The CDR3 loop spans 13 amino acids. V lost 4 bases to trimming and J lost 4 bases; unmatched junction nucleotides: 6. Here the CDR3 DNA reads TGCAGTGCTAAGACAGGGTACGGAGAGACCCAGTACTTC. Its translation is CSAKTGYGETQYF.

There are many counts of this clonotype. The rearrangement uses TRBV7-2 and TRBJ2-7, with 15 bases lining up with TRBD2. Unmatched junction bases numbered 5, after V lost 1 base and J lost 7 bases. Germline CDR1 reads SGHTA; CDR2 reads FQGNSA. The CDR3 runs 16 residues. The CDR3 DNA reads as TGTGCCAGCAGCTTAGATGGGACTAGCGGGAGGAGGGAGCAGTACTTC. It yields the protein CASSLDGTSGRREQYF.

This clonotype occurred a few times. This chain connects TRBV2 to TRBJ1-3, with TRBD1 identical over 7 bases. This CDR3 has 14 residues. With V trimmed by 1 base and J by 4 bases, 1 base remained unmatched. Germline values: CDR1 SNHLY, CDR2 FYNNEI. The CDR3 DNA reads TGTGCCAGCAGTGAAGAACAGGGGGGAAACACCATATATTTT. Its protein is CASSEEQGGNTIYF.

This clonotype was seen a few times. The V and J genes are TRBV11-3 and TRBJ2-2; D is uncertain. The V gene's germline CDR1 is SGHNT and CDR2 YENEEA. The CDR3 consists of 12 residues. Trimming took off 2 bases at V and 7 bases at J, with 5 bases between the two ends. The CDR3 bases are TGTGCCAGCAGCTTATGGGGCGGGGAGCTGTTTTTT. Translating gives CASSLWGGELFF.

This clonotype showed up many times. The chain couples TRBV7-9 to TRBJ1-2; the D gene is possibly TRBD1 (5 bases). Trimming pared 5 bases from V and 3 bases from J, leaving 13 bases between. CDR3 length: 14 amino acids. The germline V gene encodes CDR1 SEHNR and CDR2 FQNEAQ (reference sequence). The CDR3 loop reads CASSRGGIYYGYTF. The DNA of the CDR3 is TGTGCCAGCAGCCGCGGGGGGATTTACTATGGCTACACCTTC.